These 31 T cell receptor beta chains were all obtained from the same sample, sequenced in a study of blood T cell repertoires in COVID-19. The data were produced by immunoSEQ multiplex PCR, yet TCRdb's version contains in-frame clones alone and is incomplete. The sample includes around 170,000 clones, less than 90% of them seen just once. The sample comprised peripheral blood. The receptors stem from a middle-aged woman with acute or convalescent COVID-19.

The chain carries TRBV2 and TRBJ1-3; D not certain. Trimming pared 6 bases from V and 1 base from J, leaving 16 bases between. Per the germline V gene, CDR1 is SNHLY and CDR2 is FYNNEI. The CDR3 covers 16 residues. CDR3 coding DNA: TGTGCCAGCAGGCTGACATCCTCGGTATCTGGAAACACCATATATTTT. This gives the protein CASRLTSSVSGNTIYF.

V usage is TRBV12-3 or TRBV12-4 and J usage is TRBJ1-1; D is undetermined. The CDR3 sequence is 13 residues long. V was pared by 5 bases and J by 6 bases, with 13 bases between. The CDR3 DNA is TGTGCCAGCAGTCTGGACTTCTCCTCTGAAGCTTTCTTT. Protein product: CASSLDFSSEAFF.

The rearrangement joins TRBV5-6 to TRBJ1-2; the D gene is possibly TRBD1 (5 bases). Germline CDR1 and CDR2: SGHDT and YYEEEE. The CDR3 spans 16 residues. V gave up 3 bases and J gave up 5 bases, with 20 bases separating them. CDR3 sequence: CASSSETKGFYYGYTF. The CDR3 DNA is TGTGCCAGCAGCTCCGAGACCAAGGGGTTCTATTATGGCTACACCTTC.

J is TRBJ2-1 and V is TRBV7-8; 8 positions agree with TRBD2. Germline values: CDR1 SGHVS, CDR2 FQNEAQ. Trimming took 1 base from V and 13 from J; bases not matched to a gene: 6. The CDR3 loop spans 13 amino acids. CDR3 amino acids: CASSLDAGGTQFF. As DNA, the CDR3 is TGTGCCAGCAGCTTAGATGCGGGAGGCACACAGTTCTTC.

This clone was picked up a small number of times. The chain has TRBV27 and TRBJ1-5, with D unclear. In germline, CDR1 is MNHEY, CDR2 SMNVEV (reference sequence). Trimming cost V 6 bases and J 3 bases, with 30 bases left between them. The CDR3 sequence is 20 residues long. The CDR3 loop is CASRSWPFRFVEEDNQPQHF. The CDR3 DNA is TGTGCCAGCAGATCTTGGCCTTTCCGATTCGTAGAGGAAGACAATCAGCCCCAGCATTTT.

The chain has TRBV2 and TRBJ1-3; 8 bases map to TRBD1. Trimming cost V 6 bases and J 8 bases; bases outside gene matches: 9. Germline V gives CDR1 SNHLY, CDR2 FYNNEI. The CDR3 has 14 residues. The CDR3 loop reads CASSKDRVFDTIYF. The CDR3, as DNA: TGTGCCAGCAGCAAGGACAGGGTTTTTGACACCATATATTTT.

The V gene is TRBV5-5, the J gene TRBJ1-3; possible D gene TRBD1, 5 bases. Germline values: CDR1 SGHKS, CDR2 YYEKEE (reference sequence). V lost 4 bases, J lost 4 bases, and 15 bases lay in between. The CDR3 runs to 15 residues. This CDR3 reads CASSDIGGSGNTIYF. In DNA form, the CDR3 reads TGTGCCAGCAGCGATATCGGGGGATCCGGAAACACCATATATTTT.

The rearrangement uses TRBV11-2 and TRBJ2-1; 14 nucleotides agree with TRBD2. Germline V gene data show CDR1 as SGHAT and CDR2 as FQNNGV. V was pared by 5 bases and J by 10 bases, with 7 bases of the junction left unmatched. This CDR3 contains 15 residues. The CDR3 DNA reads TGTGCCAGCAGCCTAGGGACTAGCGGGAGAGAGGAGCAGTTCTTC. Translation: CASSLGTSGREEQFF.

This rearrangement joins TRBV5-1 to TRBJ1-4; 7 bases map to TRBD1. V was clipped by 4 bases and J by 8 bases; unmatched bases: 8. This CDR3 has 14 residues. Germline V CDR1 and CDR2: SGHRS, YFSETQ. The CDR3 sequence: CASSQQGPQEKLFF. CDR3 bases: TGCGCCAGCAGCCAACAGGGGCCACAGGAAAAACTGTTTTTT.

The CDR3 coding sequence is TGCGCCAGCAGCTTGTCAGGGGGTAGTGACACCGGGGAGCTGTTTTTT. Protein product: CASSLSGGSDTGELFF. The J gene is TRBJ2-2, the V gene TRBV5-1, with 7 bases lining up with TRBD1. CDR1 is SGHRS and CDR2 is YFSETQ in the germline V gene. V lost 1 base to trimming and J lost 3 bases; unmatched junction nucleotides: 6. This CDR3 has 16 amino acids.

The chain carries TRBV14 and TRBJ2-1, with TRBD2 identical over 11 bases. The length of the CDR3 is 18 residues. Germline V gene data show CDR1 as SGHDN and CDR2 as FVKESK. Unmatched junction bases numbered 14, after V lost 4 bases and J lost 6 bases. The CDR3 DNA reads TGTGCCAGCAGCCCCCTTAGCGGGAGGGCCTTGATCCCCAATGAGCAGTTCTTC. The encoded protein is CASSPLSGRALIPNEQFF.

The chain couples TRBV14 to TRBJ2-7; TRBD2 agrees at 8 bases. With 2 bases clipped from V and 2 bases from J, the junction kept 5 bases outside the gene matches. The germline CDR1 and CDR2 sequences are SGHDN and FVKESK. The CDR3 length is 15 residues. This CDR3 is CASSQWRGGPYEQYF. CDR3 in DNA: TGTGCCAGCAGCCAATGGCGCGGGGGGCCCTACGAGCAGTACTTC.

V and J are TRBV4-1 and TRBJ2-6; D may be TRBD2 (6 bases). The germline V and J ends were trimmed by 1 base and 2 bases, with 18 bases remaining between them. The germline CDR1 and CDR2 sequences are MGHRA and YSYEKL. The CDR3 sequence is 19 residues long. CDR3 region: CASSQGRGGDHAGANVLTF. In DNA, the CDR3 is TGCGCCAGCAGCCAAGGGAGGGGTGGGGACCACGCTGGGGCCAACGTCCTGACTTTC.

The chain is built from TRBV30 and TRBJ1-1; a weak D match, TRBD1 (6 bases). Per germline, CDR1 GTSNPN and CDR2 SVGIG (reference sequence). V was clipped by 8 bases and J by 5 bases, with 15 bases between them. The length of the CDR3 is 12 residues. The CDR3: CAQGLPGTEAFF. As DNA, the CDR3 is TGTGCCCAGGGGCTTCCAGGGACTGAAGCTTTCTTT.

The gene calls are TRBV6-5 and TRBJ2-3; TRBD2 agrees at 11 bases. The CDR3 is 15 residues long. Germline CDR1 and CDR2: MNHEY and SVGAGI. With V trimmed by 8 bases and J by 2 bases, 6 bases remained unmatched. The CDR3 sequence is CASPYSGGATDTQYF. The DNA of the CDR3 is TGTGCCAGCCCATATAGCGGGGGGGCCACAGATACGCAGTATTTT.

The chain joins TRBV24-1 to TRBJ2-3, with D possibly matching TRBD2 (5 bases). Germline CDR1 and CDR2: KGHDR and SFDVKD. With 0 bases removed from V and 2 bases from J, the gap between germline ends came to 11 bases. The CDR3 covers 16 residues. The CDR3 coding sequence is TGTGCCACCAGTGATTTGGGCGAGACTAACACAGATACGCAGTATTTT. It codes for CATSDLGETNTDTQYF.

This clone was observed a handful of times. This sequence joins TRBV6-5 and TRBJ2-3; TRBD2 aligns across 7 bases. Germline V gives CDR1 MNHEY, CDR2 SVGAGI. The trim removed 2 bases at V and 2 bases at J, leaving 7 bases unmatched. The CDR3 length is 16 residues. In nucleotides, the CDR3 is TGTGCCAGCAGTTACCAGGGCGGGGGATACACAGATACGCAGTATTTT. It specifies CASSYQGGGYTDTQYF.

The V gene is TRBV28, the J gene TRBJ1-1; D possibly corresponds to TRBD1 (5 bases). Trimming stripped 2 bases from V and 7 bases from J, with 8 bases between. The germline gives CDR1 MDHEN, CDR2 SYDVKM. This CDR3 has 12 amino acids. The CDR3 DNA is TGTGCCAGCAGTTTAGTGGGGGGTGAAGCTTTCTTT. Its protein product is CASSLVGGEAFF.

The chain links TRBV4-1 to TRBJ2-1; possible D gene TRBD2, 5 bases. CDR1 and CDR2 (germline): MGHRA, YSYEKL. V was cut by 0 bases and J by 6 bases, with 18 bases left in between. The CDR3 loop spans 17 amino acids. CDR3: CASSQEPSPLARNEQFF. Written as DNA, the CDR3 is TGCGCCAGCAGCCAAGAACCGTCCCCCCTAGCTCGCAATGAGCAGTTCTTC.

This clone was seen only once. CDR3 sequence (DNA): TGTGCCGTCTCAAAGAACAGGGGGCGCTCGGGTGGGGACACCGGGGAGCTGTTTTTT. The encoded protein is CAVSKNRGRSGGDTGELFF. The genes are TRBV10-3 and TRBJ2-2; 9 bases map to TRBD1. The V gene end was trimmed by 11 bases and the J gene end by 3 bases; junction bases not matched to a gene: 22. CDR3 length: 19 residues. The germline CDR1 and CDR2 sequences are ENHRY and SYGVKD.

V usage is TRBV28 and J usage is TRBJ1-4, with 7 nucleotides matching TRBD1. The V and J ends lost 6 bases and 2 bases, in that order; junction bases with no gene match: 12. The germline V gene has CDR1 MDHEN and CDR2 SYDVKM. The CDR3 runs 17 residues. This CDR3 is CASRSGTVLQTNEKLFF. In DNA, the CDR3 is TGTGCCAGCAGGTCCGGGACAGTATTGCAGACTAATGAAAAACTGTTTTTT.

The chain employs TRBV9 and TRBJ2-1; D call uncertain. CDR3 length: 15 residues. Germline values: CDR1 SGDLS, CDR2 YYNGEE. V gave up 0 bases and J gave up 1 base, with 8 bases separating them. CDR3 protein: CASSVDSPSYNEQFF. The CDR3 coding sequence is TGTGCCAGCAGCGTAGATAGTCCATCCTACAATGAGCAGTTCTTC.

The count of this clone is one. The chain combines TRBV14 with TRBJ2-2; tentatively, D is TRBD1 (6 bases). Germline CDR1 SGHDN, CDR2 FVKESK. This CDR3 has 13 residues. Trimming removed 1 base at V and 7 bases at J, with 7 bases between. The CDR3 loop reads CASSQVRGGELFF. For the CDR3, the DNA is TGTGCCAGCAGCCAAGTCAGGGGCGGGGAGCTGTTTTTT.

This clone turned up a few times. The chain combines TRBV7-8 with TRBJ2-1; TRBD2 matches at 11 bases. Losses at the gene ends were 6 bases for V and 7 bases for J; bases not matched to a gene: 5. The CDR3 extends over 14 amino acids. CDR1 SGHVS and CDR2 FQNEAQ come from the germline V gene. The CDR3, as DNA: TGTGCCAGCAGACGCCTAGCGGGAGGTAATGAGCAGTTCTTC. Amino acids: CASRRLAGGNEQFF.

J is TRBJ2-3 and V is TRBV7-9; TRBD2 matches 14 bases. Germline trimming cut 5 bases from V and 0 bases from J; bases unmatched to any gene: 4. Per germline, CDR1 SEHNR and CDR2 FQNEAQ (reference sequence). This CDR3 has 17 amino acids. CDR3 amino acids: CASSPGTSGGSTDTQYF. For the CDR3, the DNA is TGTGCCAGCAGCCCCGGGACTAGCGGGGGTAGCACAGATACGCAGTATTTT.

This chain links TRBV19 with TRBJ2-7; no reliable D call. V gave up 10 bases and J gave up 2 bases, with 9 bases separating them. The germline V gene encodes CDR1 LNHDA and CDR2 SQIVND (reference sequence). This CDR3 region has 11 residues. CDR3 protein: CATSTAYEQYF. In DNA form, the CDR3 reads TGTGCCACCTCAACGGCCTACGAGCAGTACTTC.

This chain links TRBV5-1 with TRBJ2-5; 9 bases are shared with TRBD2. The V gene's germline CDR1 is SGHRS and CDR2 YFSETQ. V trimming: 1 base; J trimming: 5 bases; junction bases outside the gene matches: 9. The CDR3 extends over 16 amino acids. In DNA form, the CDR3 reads TGCGCCAGCAGCTTGAATAGCGGGAGAGCGAGGGAGACCCAGTACTTC. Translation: CASSLNSGRARETQYF.

CDR3 in DNA: TGTGCCAGCAGCGTGGGTTCGGCTGGCGGGGGGTTAACAGATACGCAGTATTTT. This encodes CASSVGSAGGGLTDTQYF. The chain has TRBV9 and TRBJ2-3; 8 bases agree with TRBD2. Trimming cost V 2 bases and J 3 bases; bases outside gene matches: 14. The CDR3 length is 18 residues. The germline gives CDR1 SGDLS, CDR2 YYNGEE.

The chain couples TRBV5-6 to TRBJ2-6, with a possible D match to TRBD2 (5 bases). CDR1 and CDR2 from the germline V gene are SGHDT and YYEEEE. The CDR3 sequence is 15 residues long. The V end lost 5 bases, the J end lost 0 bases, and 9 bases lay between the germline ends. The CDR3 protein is CASRGLASGANVLTF. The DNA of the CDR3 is TGTGCCAGCAGAGGACTTGCCTCTGGGGCCAACGTCCTGACTTTC.

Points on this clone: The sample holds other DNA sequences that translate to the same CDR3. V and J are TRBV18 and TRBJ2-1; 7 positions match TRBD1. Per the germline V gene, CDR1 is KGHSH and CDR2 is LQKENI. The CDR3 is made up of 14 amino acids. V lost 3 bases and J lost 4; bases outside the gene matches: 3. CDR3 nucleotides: TGTGCCAGCTCACCCCGGGACAGTTACAATGAGCAGTTCTTC. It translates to CASSPRDSYNEQFF. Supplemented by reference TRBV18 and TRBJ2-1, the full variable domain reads NAGVMQNPRHLVRRRGQEARLRCSPMKGHSHVYWYRQLPEEGLKFMVYLQKENIIDESGMPKERFSAEFPKEGPSILRIQQVVRGDSAAYFCASSPRDSYNEQFFGPGTRLTVL.

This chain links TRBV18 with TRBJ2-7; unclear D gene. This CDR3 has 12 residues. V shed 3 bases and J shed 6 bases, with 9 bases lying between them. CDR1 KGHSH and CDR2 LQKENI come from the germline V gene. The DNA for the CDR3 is TGTGCCAGCTCACCGACCCCGGGCGAGCAGTACTTC. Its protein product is CASSPTPGEQYF.